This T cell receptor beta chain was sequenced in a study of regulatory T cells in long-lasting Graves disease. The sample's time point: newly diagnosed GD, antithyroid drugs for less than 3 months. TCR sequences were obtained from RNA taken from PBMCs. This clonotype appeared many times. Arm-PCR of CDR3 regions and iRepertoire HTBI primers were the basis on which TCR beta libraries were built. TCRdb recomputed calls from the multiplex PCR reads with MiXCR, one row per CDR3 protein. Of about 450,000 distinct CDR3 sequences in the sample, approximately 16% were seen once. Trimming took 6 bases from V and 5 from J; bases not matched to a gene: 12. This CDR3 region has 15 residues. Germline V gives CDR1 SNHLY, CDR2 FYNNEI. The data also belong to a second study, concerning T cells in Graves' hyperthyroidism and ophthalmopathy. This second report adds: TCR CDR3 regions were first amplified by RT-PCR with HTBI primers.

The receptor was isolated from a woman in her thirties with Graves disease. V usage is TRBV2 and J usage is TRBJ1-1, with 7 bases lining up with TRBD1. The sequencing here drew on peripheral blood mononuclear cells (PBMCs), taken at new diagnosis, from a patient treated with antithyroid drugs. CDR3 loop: CASRQPGDRGTEAFF. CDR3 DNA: TGTGCCAGCAGACAACCCGGGGACAGAGGGACTGAAGCTTTCTTT. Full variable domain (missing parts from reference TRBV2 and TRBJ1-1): EPEVTQTPSHQVTQMGQEVILRCVPISNHLYFYWYRQILGQKVEFLVSFYNNEISEKSEIFDDQFSVERPDGSNFTLKIRSTKLEDSAMYFCASRQPGDRGTEAFFGQGTRLTVV.